This T cell receptor (beta chain) derives from a study of blood T cell repertoires in COVID-19 (dated by TCRdb to 2020 to 2022). For the study in its entirety: Collaborator samples came from the United States, Italy and Spain and covered acute and convalescent phases of COVID-19. The material from the prospective study consisted of cDNA or gDNA derived from T cells, B-cell-depleted T cells, or PBMCs. The dataset comprised deeply sampled blood TCRbeta repertoires from subjects exposed to, actively infected with, or recovered from COVID-19. The repertoires were made available in a free public database intended to serve as a resource for research on the immune response to SARS-CoV-2. The samples were drawn from the first 160 participants of the ongoing ImmuneRACE study and from some 1,300 subjects provided by 6 global collaborators. The sample metadata nearly always contained a de-identified subject ID, COVID-19 status, age in years and sex. HLA class I and class II types, where available, came from metadata supplied by the sample provider rather than from assay-based typing. Broad study findings and their caveats: The quantity of clinical and demographic metadata differed by source and by participant and was supplied without curation.

Trimming takes 2 bases from V and 2 bases from J, and the germline ends sit 5 bases apart. From cysteine to phenylalanine, the CDR3 is 13 amino acids long. Of all the DNA, just the CDR3 is kept, 39 bases in frame from base 1. CDR1 and CDR2 are drawn from the germline V gene: MGHRA, YSYEKL. In Seattle, one collaborating source enrolled patients while the infection was active and tracked those patients longitudinally over the course of disease. Collaborating institutions collected whole blood in K2EDTA tubes following their own protocols. For TCRbeta analysis, collaborators shipped samples as frozen whole blood, isolated PBMCs, or DNA extracted from either of those sample types. TCRbeta CDR3 regions were amplified from genomic DNA using the immunoSEQ Assay, a bias-controlled multiplex PCR. Concerning the study's data processing: Within the assay, amplification of reference gene primers was used to estimate how many nucleated cells each sample contained. To quantify the absolute abundance of each unique TCRbeta CDR3 rearrangement, sequence reads were collapsed and filtered. For each sample, productive Simpson clonality was calculated as the square root of Simpson's diversity index over productive rearrangements. Here the immuneACCESS table is served through TCRdb, limited to in-frame sequences with V and J called. Missing clones are a known gap in these copies; in checked studies unresolved V genes cover under half, and the rest lacks a known reason. V, J and clone size reflect that table, while D and trimming were determined from the DNA. The sample data list 120,000 or so clones, and roughly 90% of these were observed just once. The top ten clones comprise roughly 4.5% of the sample.

As to this clone: What this receptor recognizes is not known. No base qualities exist here, and no much larger clone lies one base off it.

The chain was built from TRBV4-1 and TRBJ2-3; the D gene assignment is ambiguous. Sequenced sample: peripheral blood. This clonotype originated in a man in his fifties or sixties with COVID-19, enrolled during active disease. The nucleotide sequence reads as follows: TGCGCCAGCAGCCAACACTTCACAGATACGCAGTATTTT. This yields the protein CASSQHFTDTQYF.